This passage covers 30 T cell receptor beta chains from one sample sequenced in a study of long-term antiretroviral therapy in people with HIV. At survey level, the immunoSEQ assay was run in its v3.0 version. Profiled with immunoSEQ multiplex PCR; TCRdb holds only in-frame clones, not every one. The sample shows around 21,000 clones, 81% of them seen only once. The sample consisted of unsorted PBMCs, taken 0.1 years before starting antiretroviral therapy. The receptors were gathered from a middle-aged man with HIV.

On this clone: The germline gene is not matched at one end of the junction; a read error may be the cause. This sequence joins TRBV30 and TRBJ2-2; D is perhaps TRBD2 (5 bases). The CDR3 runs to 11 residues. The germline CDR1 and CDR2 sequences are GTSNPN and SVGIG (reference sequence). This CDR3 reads CARRGYGELFF. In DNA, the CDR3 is TGTGCCAGGAGAGGGTACGGGGAGCTGTTTTTT.

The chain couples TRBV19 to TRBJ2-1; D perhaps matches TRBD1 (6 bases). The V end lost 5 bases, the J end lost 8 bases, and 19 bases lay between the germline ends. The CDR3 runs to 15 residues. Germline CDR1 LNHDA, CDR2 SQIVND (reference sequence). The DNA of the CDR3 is TGTGCCAGTAGTCTACAGGGATTAGGTTGGGATGAGCAGTTCTTC. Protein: CASSLQGLGWDEQFF.

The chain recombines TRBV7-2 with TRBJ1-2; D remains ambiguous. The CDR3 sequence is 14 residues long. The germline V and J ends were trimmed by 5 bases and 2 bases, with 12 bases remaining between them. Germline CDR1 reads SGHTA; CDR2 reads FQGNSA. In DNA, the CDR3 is TGTGCCAGCAGCCCTAGGTCGGGGAACTATGGCTACACCTTC. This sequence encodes CASSPRSGNYGYTF.

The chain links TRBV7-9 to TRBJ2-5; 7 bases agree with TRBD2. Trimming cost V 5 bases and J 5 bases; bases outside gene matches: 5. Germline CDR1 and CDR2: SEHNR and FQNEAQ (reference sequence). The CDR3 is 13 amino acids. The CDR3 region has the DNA TGTGCCAGCAGCCCCGGGGGGAGGGAGACCCAGTACTTC. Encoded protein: CASSPGGRETQYF.

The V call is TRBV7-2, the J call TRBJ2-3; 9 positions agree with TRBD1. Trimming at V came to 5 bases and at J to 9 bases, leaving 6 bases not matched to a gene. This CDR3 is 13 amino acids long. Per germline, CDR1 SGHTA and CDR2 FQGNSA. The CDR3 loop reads CASSQDRGETQYF. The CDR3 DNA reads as TGTGCCAGCAGCCAGGACAGGGGAGAGACGCAGTATTTT.

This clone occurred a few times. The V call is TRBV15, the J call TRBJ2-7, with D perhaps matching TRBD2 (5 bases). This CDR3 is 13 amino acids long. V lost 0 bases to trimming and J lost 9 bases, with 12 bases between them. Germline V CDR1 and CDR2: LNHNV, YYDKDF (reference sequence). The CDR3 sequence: CATSRDLATGQYF. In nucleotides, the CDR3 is TGTGCCACCAGCAGAGATTTAGCGACGGGGCAGTACTTC. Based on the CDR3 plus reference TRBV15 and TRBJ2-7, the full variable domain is DAMVIQNPRYQVTQFGKPVTLSCSQTLNHNVMYWYQQKSSQAPKLLFHYYDKDFNNEADTPDNFQSRRPNTSFCFLDIRSPGLGDTAMYLCATSRDLATGQYFGPGTRLTVT.

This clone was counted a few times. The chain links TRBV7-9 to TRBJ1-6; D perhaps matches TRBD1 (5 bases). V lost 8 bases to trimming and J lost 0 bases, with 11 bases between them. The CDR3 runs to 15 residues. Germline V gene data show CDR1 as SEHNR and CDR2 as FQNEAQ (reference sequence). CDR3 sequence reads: CASGPGSSYNSPLHF. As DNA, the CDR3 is TGTGCCAGCGGCCCAGGGAGCTCCTATAATTCACCCCTCCACTTT.

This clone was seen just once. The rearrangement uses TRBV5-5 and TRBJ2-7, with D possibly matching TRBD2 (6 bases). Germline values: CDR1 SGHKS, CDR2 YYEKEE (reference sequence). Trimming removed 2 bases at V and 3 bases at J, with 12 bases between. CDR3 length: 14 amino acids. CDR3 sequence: CASSLRASDYEQYF. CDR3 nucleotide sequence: TGTGCCAGCAGCTTACGGGCTAGCGACTACGAGCAGTACTTC.

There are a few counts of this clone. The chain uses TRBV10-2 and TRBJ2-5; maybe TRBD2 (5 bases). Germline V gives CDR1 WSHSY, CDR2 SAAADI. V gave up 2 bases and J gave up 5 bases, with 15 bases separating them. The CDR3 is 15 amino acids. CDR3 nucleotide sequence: TGCGCCAGCAGTGAGCCGAGCGGCGGCAGGGAGACCCAGTACTTC. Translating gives CASSEPSGGRETQYF.

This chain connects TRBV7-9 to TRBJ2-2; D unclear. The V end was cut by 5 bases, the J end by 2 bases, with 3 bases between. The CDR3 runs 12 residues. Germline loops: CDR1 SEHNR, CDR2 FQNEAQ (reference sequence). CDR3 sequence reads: CASSHNTGELFF. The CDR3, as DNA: TGTGCCAGCAGCCATAACACCGGGGAGCTGTTTTTT.

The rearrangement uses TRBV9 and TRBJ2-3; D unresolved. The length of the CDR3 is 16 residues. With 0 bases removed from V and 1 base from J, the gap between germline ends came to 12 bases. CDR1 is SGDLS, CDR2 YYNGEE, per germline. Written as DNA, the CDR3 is TGTGCCAGCAGCGTAGGAGTAGTTGGAGGCACAGATACGCAGTATTTT. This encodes CASSVGVVGGTDTQYF. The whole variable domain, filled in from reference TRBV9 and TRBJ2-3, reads DSGVTQTPKHLITATGQRVTLRCSPRSGDLSVYWYQQSLDQGLQFLIQYYNGEERAKGNILERFSAQQFPDLHSELNLSSLELGDSALYFCASSVGVVGGTDTQYFGPGTRLTVL.

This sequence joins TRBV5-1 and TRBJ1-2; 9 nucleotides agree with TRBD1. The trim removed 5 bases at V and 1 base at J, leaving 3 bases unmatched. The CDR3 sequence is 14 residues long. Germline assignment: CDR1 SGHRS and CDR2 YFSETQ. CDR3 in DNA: TGCGCCAGCAGGGGACAGGGAAGTAACTATGGCTACACCTTC. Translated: CASRGQGSNYGYTF.

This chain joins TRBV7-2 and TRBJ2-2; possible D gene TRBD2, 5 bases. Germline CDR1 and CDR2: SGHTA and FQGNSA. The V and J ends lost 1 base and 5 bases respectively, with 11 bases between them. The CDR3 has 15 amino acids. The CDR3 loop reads CASSLVTTQTGELFF. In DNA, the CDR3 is TGTGCCAGCAGCTTAGTGACTACTCAAACCGGGGAGCTGTTTTTT.

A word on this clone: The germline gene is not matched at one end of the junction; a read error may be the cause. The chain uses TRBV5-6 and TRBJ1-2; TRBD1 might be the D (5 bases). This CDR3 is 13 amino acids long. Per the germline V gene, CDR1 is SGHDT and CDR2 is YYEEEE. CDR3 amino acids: CASSLAYGRDDHF. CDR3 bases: TGTGCCAGCAGCTTGGCGTATGGGAGGGACGACCACTTC.

CDR3 sequence: CASSPMGGQGAGGYTF. The DNA of the CDR3 is TGTGCCAGCAGTCCTATGGGGGGACAGGGAGCAGGTGGCTACACCTTC. The chain joins TRBV7-6 to TRBJ1-2; 9 nucleotides align to TRBD1. With 6 bases clipped from V and 7 bases from J, the junction kept 15 bases outside the gene matches. The CDR3 is made up of 16 amino acids. CDR1 and CDR2 from the germline V gene are SGHVS and FNYEAQ.

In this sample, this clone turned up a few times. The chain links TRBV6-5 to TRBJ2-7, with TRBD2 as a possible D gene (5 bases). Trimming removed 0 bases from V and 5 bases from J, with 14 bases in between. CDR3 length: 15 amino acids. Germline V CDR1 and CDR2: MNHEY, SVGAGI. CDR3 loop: CASSYSVRGRNEQYF. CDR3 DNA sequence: TGTGCCAGCAGTTACTCGGTTCGGGGAAGAAACGAGCAGTACTTC.

The DNA of the CDR3 is TGTGCCAGCAGCTTTACTAGAAGCGGGGTTGCAGATACGCAGTATTTT. This codes for CASSFTRSGVADTQYF. This sequence joins TRBV11-2 and TRBJ2-3; TRBD2 agrees at 7 bases. V lost 3 bases to trimming and J lost 4 bases; unmatched junction nucleotides: 10. CDR1 is SGHAT, CDR2 FQNNGV, per germline. This CDR3 is built from 16 residues.

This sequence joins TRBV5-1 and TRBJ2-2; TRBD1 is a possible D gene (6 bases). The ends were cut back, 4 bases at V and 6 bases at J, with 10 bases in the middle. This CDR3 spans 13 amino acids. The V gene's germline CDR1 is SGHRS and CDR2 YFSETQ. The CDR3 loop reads CASSQPGAGELFF. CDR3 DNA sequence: TGCGCCAGCAGCCAACCAGGGGCCGGGGAGCTGTTTTTT.

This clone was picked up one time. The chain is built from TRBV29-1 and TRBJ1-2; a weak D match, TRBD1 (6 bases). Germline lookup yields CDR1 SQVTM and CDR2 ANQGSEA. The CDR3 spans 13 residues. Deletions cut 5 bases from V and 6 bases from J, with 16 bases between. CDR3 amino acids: CSVTLLTGHGYTF. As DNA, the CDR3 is TGCAGCGTTACCCTCTTGACAGGCCATGGCTACACCTTC.

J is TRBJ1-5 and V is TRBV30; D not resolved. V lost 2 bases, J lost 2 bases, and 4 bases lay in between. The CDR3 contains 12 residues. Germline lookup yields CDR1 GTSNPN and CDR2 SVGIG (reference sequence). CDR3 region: CAWSRGNQPQHF. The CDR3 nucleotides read TGTGCCTGGAGTAGAGGCAATCAGCCCCAGCATTTT.

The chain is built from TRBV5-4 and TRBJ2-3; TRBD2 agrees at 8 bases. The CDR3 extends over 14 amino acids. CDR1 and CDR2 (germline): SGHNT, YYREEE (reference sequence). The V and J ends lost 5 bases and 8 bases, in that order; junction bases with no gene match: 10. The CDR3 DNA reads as TGTGCCAGCAGTTCCTATAGCGGGATCGGTACGCAGTATTTT. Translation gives CASSSYSGIGTQYF.

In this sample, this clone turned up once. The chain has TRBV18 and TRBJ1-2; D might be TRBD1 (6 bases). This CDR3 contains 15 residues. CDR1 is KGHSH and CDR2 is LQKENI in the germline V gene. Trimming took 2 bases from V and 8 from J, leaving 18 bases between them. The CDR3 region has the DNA TGTGCCAGCTCACCAAGAAATTGGGGGGGCAGCGGCTACACCTTC. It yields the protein CASSPRNWGGSGYTF.

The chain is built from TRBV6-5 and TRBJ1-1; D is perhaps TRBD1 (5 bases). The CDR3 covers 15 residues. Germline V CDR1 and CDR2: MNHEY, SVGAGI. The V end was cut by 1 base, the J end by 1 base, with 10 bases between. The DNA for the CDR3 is TGTGCCAGCAGTTACTTTCGGGGCTCGAACACTGAAGCTTTCTTT. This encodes CASSYFRGSNTEAFF.

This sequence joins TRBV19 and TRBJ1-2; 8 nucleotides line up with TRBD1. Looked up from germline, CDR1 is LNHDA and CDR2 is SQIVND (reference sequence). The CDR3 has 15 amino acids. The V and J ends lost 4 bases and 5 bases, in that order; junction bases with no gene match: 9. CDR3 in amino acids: CASSTGTGWKYGYTF. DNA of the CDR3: TGTGCCAGTAGTACTGGGACAGGTTGGAAATATGGCTACACCTTC. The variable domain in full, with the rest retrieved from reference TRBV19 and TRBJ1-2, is DGGITQSPKYLFRKEGQNVTLSCEQNLNHDAMYWYRQDPGQGLRLIYYSQIVNDFQKGDIAEGYSVSREKKESFPLTVTSAQKNPTAFYLCASSTGTGWKYGYTFGSGTRLTVV.

This CDR3 is CASSQYGRTGVAGELFF. Written as DNA, the CDR3 is TGTGCCAGCAGCCAATACGGCAGGACAGGGGTGGCCGGGGAGCTGTTTTTT. This chain links TRBV14 with TRBJ2-2, with 9 bases that match TRBD1. V was clipped by 2 bases and J by 6 bases; unmatched bases: 10. This CDR3 is 17 amino acids long. Germline V gene data show CDR1 as SGHDN and CDR2 as FVKESK.

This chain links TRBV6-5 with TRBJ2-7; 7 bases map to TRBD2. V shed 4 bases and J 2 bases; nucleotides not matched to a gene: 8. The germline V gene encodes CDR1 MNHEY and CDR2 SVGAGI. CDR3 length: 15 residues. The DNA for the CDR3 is TGTGCCAGCAGTTGGACTAGAGCGGTCCCCTACGAGCAGTACTTC. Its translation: CASSWTRAVPYEQYF.

The CDR3 is CASSLGAGTGADEQYF. CDR3 DNA sequence: TGTGCCAGCAGCTTAGGCGCCGGGACAGGGGCCGACGAGCAGTACTTC. V and J are TRBV7-6 and TRBJ2-7; 10 bases are a match to TRBD1. The CDR3 loop spans 16 amino acids. Trimming cost V 1 base and J 5 bases; bases outside gene matches: 8. In germline, CDR1 is SGHVS, CDR2 FNYEAQ.

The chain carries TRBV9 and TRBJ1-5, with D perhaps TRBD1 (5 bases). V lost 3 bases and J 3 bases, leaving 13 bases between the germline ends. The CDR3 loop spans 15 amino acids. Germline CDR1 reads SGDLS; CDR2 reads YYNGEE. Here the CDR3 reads CASSAMGGYNQPQHF. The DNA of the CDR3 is TGTGCCAGCAGCGCCATGGGGGGTTACAATCAGCCCCAGCATTTT.

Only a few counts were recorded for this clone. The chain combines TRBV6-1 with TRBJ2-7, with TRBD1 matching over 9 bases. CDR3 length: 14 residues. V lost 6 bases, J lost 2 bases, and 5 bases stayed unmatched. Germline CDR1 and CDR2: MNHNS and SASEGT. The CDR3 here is CASSWTGDPYEQYF. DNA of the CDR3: TGTGCCAGCAGCTGGACAGGGGACCCCTACGAGCAGTACTTC.

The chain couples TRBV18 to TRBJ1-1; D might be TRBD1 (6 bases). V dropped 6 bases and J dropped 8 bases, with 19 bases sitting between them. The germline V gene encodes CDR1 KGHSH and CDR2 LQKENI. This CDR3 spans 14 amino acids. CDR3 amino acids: CASSRTESRTEAFF. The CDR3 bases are TGTGCCAGCTCGCGGACAGAATCTAGGACGGAAGCTTTCTTT.